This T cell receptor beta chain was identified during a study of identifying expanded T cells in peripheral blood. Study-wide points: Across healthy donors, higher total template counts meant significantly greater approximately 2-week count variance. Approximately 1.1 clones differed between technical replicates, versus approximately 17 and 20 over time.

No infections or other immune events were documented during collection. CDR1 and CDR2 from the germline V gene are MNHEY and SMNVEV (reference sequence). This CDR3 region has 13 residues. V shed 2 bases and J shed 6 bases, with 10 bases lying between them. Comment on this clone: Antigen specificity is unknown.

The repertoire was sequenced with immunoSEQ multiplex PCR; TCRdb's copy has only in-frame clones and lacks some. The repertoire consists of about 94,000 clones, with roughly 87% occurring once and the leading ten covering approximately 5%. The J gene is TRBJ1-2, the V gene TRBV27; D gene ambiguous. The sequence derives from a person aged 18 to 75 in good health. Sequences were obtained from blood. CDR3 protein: CASSLGMIDGYTF. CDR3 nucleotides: TGTGCCAGCAGTTTAGGGATGATAGATGGCTACACCTTC.